The T cell receptor (beta chain) under discussion was sequenced for a study of CD8+ T cells in alopecia areata. In the study overall: Tofacitinib ran for 6 to 18 months before 6 months off drug.

Worth noting for this clone: What it recognizes is unknown.

This CDR3 contains 13 residues. Per germline, CDR1 SQVTM and CDR2 ANQGSEA. Trimming removed 0 bases from V and 7 bases from J, with 12 bases in between. Sequencing templates came from extracted RNA that was reverse transcribed into cDNA. Sequencing was performed with immunoSEQ multiplex PCR; in TCRdb, only in-frame clones are kept and a portion is missing. Of around 100,000 clones in the sample, around three fifths were seen once. Sample treatment: oral pan-JAK inhibitor, 5-10 mg twice daily. Broader study findings: Scalp samples also yield sequences from resident alphabeta T cells of normal skin. Scalp clonality and expanded CD8+ clones among the top 100 fell significantly with tofacitinib. Higher clonality was seen in lesional scalp than in normal scalp, especially in alopecia totalis/universalis.

This material consisted of CD8+ T cells sorted from blood, taken at week 24, from a patient treated with tofacitinib. The source of this sequence is a human donor with alopecia areata. The rearrangement uses TRBV29-1 and TRBJ1-2; D is uncertain. The CDR3, as DNA: TGCAGCGTTGAAGATCGGAGTGGTGGTGGCTACACCTTC. Residues: CSVEDRSGGGYTF.